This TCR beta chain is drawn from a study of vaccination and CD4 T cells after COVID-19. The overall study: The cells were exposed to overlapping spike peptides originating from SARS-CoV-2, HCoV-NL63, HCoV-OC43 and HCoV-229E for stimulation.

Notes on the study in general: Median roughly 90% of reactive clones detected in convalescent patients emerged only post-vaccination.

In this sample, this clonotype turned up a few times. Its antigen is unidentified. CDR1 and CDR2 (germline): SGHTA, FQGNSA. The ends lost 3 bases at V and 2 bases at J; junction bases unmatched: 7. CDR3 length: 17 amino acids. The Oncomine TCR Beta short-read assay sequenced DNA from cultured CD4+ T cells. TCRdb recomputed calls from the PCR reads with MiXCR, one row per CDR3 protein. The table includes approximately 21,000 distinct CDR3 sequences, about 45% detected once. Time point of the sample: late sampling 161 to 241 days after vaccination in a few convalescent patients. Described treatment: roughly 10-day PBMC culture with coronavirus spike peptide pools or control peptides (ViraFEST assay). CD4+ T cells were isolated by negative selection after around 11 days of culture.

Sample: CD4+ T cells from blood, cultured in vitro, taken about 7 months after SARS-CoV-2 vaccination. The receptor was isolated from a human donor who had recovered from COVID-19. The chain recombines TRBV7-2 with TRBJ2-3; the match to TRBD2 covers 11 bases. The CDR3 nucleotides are TGTGCCAGCAGCTTTCTAACTAGCGGGAGCCCCACAGATACGCAGTATTTT. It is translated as CASSFLTSGSPTDTQYF.